These 27 T cell receptor beta chains share one sample of origin, sequenced in a study of beta chain features in type 1 diabetes. Of the isolated RNA, all was reverse transcribed, and so the sequenced material was expressed TCRB transcripts. This table comes from immunoSEQ multiplex PCR, and its TCRdb copy is limited to in-frame clones, with some not included. The data contain roughly 400,000 clones, around 10% of them singletons. Their antigen targets remain unknown. General study findings and limits: In all four CD4+ subsets, TCRB CDR3 length was significantly, moderately reduced in type 1 diabetes.

The sequenced sample consisted of central memory CD4+ T cells from blood. The receptors come from a man aged 25-40 years with type 1 diabetes.

Only a few counts were recorded for this clone. The chain joins TRBV30 to TRBJ1-1; D unresolved. The CDR3 length is 11 residues. Germline V gives CDR1 GTSNPN, CDR2 SVGIG (reference sequence). CDR3 residues: CVSSAGGEAFF. The CDR3 DNA sequence: TGTGTCTCGTCGGCGGGCGGTGAAGCTTTCTTT.

This clone was counted at least ten times. The sample contains more than one DNA sequence encoding this CDR3. The chain carries TRBV11-2 and TRBJ2-3, with D uncertain. With 1 base removed from V and 5 bases from J, the gap between germline ends came to 1 base. The CDR3 length is 11 residues. Germline-derived CDR1 and CDR2 are SGHAT and FQNNGV. DNA for the CDR3: TGTGCCAGCAGCTTAGGAGATACGCAGTATTTT. Amino acids: CASSLGDTQYF.

The sample holds many counts of this clone. V gene TRBV28 combines with J gene TRBJ1-1; unclear D gene. This CDR3 comprises 14 residues. Trimming removed 4 bases from V and 1 base from J, with 10 bases in between. The germline V gene has CDR1 MDHEN and CDR2 SYDVKM. The CDR3 reads CASSSLGRNTEAFF. The CDR3 DNA reads TGTGCCAGCAGTTCCCTAGGGAGGAACACTGAAGCTTTCTTT.

This clone was seen ten or more times. This chain connects TRBV5-6 to TRBJ2-1; 11 bases match TRBD2. This CDR3 contains 17 residues. Germline V gene lookup returns CDR1 SGHDT and CDR2 YYEEEE. V lost 3 bases to trimming and J lost 2 bases; unmatched junction nucleotides: 7. The CDR3, as DNA: TGTGCCAGCAGCTCCTCCCGACTAGCGGGACCCTACAATGAGCAGTTCTTC. Protein product: CASSSSRLAGPYNEQFF. Supplemented by reference TRBV5-6 and TRBJ2-1, the full variable domain reads DAGVTQSPTHLIKTRGQQVTLRCSPKSGHDTVSWYQQALGQGPQFIFQYYEEEERQRGNFPDRFSGHQFPNYSSELNVNALLLGDSALYLCASSSSRLAGPYNEQFFGPGTRLTVL.

This clone was counted between two and nine times. The chain employs TRBV7-2 and TRBJ2-7; TRBD2 is a possible D gene (5 bases). CDR1 and CDR2 (germline): SGHTA, FQGNSA. The V gene lost 3 bases and the J gene lost 6 bases, with 18 bases spanning the gap. CDR3 length equals 15 residues. Written as DNA, the CDR3 is TGTGCCAGCAGCTTGGCGGGCCTGGGAGATTCCGAGCAGTACTTC. Its translation is CASSLAGLGDSEQYF.

The V call is TRBV19, the J call TRBJ2-7; no clear D. This CDR3 comprises 11 residues. Germline V gene sequence: CDR1 LNHDA, CDR2 SQIVND (reference sequence). The V gene lost 6 bases and the J gene lost 5 bases, with 8 bases spanning the gap. DNA for the CDR3: TGTGCCAGTAGGGATCAGGACGAGCAGTACTTC. It specifies CASRDQDEQYF.

There are a few counts of this clone. Other DNA variants within this sample encode the same CDR3. J is TRBJ2-5 and V is TRBV18; D gene unclear. V was cut by 3 bases and J by 2 bases, with 10 bases left in between. This CDR3 is 14 amino acids long. CDR1 and CDR2 (germline): KGHSH, LQKENI. CDR3 amino acids: CASSPRQSQETQYF. The CDR3 nucleotides are TGTGCCAGCTCACCGAGACAATCTCAAGAGACCCAGTACTTC.

The V call is TRBV5-1, the J call TRBJ2-2; TRBD2 aligns across 7 bases. Germline CDR1 is SGHRS and CDR2 is YFSETQ. The CDR3 is 17 amino acids. Trimming cost V 5 bases and J 3 bases; bases outside gene matches: 13. This CDR3 reads CASSKSGLAEDTGELFF. The DNA of the CDR3 is TGCGCCAGCAGTAAATCGGGGCTAGCGGAGGACACCGGGGAGCTGTTTTTT.

This clone was seen at least ten times. The V and J genes are TRBV7-9 and TRBJ1-5; D is ambiguous. CDR1 SEHNR and CDR2 FQNEAQ come from the germline V gene (reference sequence). This CDR3 is built from 14 residues. The V gene lost 5 bases and the J gene lost 5 bases, with 13 bases spanning the gap. The CDR3 region is CASSIGTSYQPQHF. CDR3 bases: TGTGCCAGCAGCATAGGCACATCATATCAGCCCCAGCATTTT.

This clone has more than one count but fewer than ten. V is TRBV25-1 and J is TRBJ1-5, with unresolved D. This CDR3 contains 12 residues. V was clipped by 8 bases and J by 1 base, with 6 bases between them. Looked up from germline, CDR1 is MGHDK and CDR2 is SYGVNS. CDR3 amino acids: CASQLSNQPQHF. CDR3 DNA: TGTGCCAGCCAACTAAGCAATCAGCCCCAGCATTTT.

This clone was detected a few times. Mismatch with germline at one junction end may stem from a read error. The rearrangement joins TRBV2 to TRBJ1-2; TRBD1 agrees at 12 bases. The germline CDR1 and CDR2 sequences are SNHLY and FYNNEI. The CDR3 runs 15 residues. DNA for the CDR3: TGTGCCAGCAGCGAAGGGACAGGGGGCTACTATGGCTACACCTTC. Translated: CASSEGTGGYYGYTF.

On this clone: Compared with germline, one end of the junction differs, possibly owing to a read error. The chain is built from TRBV7-7 and TRBJ2-2, with 14 bases aligning to TRBD2. The CDR3 length is 16 residues. Looked up from germline, CDR1 is SSHAT and CDR2 is FNYEAQ (reference sequence). DNA for the CDR3: TGTGCTAGCAGCATTGGACTAGCGGGAGGTCCCGGGGAGCTGTTTTTT. Its translation is CASSIGLAGGPGELFF.

A few counts support this clone. This rearrangement joins TRBV11-2 to TRBJ2-3, with 11 bases matching TRBD2. The length of the CDR3 is 16 residues. The V gene's germline CDR1 is SGHAT and CDR2 FQNNGV. After removal of 4 bases from V and 2 bases from J, the junction contained 5 bases not matched to a gene. The CDR3 sequence is CASSSGTSGLTDTQYF. CDR3 in DNA: TGTGCCAGCAGCTCCGGGACTAGCGGACTCACAGATACGCAGTATTTT.

This clone came up a few times. The CDR3 nucleotides are TGTGCCAGCAGTTTATCCCGAGGGCCGAATTCACCCCTCCACTTT. Translation gives CASSLSRGPNSPLHF. V is TRBV27 and J is TRBJ1-6, with D unclear. CDR3 length: 15 amino acids. Germline assignment: CDR1 MNHEY and CDR2 SMNVEV (reference sequence). V lost 0 bases and J lost 7, with 10 bases in between.

Only a few counts were recorded for this clone. This chain links TRBV11-2 with TRBJ2-5; D gene uncertain. The germline CDR1 and CDR2 sequences are SGHAT and FQNNGV. This CDR3 is built from 14 residues. The V end was cut by 1 base, the J end by 3 bases, with 9 bases between. DNA for the CDR3: TGTGCCAGCAGCTTAGTTTCTAAAGAAGAGACCCAGTACTTC. Its protein is CASSLVSKEETQYF.

For the CDR3, the DNA is TGTGCCAGCGCCTCCGATGGCGGGAAAGGGACCCAGTACTTC. It encodes CASASDGGKGTQYF. This chain connects TRBV13 to TRBJ2-5, with D perhaps matching TRBD2 (6 bases). The ends were cut back, 8 bases at V and 7 bases at J, with 20 bases in the middle. This CDR3 has 14 amino acids. In germline, CDR1 is PRHDT, CDR2 FYEKMQ (reference sequence). Full variable domain (outside the CDR3, taken from reference TRBV13 and TRBJ2-5): AAGVIQSPRHLIKEKRETATLKCYPIPRHDTVYWYQQGPGQDPQFLISFYEKMQSDKGSIPDRFSAQQFSDYHSELNMSSLELGDSALYFCASASDGGKGTQYFGPGTRLLVL.

This clone was counted many times. The chain uses TRBV28 and TRBJ2-7, with 7 bases aligning to TRBD2. V shed 6 bases, J shed 6 bases, and the junction held 11 bases outside the gene matches. The germline V gene encodes CDR1 MDHEN and CDR2 SYDVKM. CDR3 length equals 14 residues. The CDR3 loop reads CASSGGSHLREQYF. Written as DNA, the CDR3 is TGTGCCAGCAGCGGGGGGTCTCACCTTCGCGAGCAGTACTTC.

The chain uses TRBV19 and TRBJ2-1, with D maybe TRBD2 (6 bases). From germline, CDR1 is LNHDA and CDR2 SQIVND (reference sequence). V shed 9 bases and J shed 0 bases, with 12 bases lying between them. The CDR3 extends over 14 amino acids. The CDR3 protein is CASRDLSSYNEQFF. CDR3 in DNA: TGTGCCAGCAGGGACTTAAGCTCCTACAATGAGCAGTTCTTC.

In its sample, this clone was seen many times. The chain is built from TRBV7-9 and TRBJ2-7; D ambiguous. Germline loops: CDR1 SEHNR, CDR2 FQNEAQ (reference sequence). This CDR3 contains 13 residues. V gave up 1 base and J gave up 4 bases, with 8 bases separating them. The CDR3: CASSLGPRYEQYF. CDR3 DNA sequence: TGTGCCAGCAGCTTAGGTCCGCGATACGAGCAGTACTTC.

This clone appeared a few times. This sequence joins TRBV7-3 and TRBJ2-1, with TRBD2 identical over 8 bases. After removal of 5 bases from V and 4 bases from J, the junction contained 10 bases not matched to a gene. The germline gives CDR1 SGHTA, CDR2 FQGTGA. This CDR3 contains 16 residues. Written as DNA, the CDR3 is TGTGCCAGCAGCGCCCTTGGGGCGGGAGGTTACAATGAGCAGTTCTTC. Its translation is CASSALGAGGYNEQFF.

The chain combines TRBV28 with TRBJ1-3; 9 nucleotides align to TRBD1. CDR1 and CDR2 from the germline V gene are MDHEN and SYDVKM. CDR3 size: 16 residues. Germline trimming cut 4 bases from V and 1 base from J; bases unmatched to any gene: 5. As DNA, the CDR3 is TGTGCCAGCAGTTCGCCACAGGGGGCGTCTGGAAACACCATATATTTT. Translating it yields CASSSPQGASGNTIYF.

V gene TRBV4-2 combines with J gene TRBJ1-1; D gene unclear. This CDR3 has 15 residues. In germline, CDR1 is LGHNA, CDR2 YNFKEQ. V was pared by 4 bases and J by 3 bases, with 15 bases between. In DNA, the CDR3 is TGTGCCAGCAGCCCGAGCGCAGGCGGAGACACTGAAGCTTTCTTT. This translates into CASSPSAGGDTEAFF.

This clone has only a few counts. This chain connects TRBV14 to TRBJ2-6; the match to TRBD1 covers 8 bases. The CDR3 runs 16 residues. Looked up from germline, CDR1 is SGHDN and CDR2 is FVKESK. V gave up 6 bases and J gave up 0 bases; unmatched junction bases: 4. The CDR3 DNA reads as TGTGCCAGCAGGCTCACAGGGGGCTCTGGGGCCAACGTCCTGACTTTC. Its translation is CASRLTGGSGANVLTF.

In this sample, this clone turned up a few times. The genes are TRBV7-2 and TRBJ2-5, with TRBD2 identical over 8 bases. V lost 2 bases to trimming and J lost 2 bases; unmatched junction nucleotides: 4. The CDR3 length is 15 residues. Germline CDR1 reads SGHTA; CDR2 reads FQGNSA. CDR3 DNA: TGTGCCAGCAGCTTAAGACTAGCGAATCAAGAGACCCAGTACTTC. Its translation: CASSLRLANQETQYF.

In this sample, this clone turned up many times. The V call is TRBV7-9, the J call TRBJ1-5, with D perhaps TRBD1 (6 bases). From germline, CDR1 is SEHNR and CDR2 FQNEAQ (reference sequence). The CDR3 has 15 residues. Trimming pared 5 bases from V and 2 bases from J, leaving 13 bases between. The CDR3: CASSPRGGGNQPQHF. In DNA, the CDR3 is TGTGCCAGCAGCCCCCGAGGGGGGGGCAATCAGCCCCAGCATTTT.

In the case of this clone: Since no conserved phenylalanine or tryptophan closes the CDR3, a read error is the likely cause. It is unclear where the CDR3 begins or ends on the DNA, so no DNA is shown, and the CDR3 is as TCRdb lists it. V usage is TRBV14 and J usage is TRBJ2-7; the table's D gene call, TRBD2, was not cross checked with the DNA. The CDR3 spans 13 residues, counting both ends. Germline CDR1 is SGHDN and CDR2 is FVKESK. The CDR3 protein is CASSQATSGRVLL.

V gene TRBV5-1 combines with J gene TRBJ1-1, with 7 positions matching TRBD1. J was trimmed by 5 bases and V by 1 base; bases with no gene match: 5. The CDR3 spans 14 residues. Germline lookup yields CDR1 SGHRS and CDR2 YFSETQ. CDR3 nucleotide sequence: TGCGCCAGCAGCTTGCTTGCAGGGGGGACTGAAGCTTTCTTT. It is translated as CASSLLAGGTEAFF.